One and the same sample provided the 20 T cell receptor beta chains below, sequenced in a study of healthy donors' naive CD4 and CD8 T cells. TCR libraries were built from about 500 ng of total RNA by linear amplification. Using its own MiXCR run on the reads, TCRdb lists one record per CDR3 protein. This table holds some 190,000 distinct CDR3 sequences, about 76% found once. The sample was naive CD4+ and CD8+ T cells sorted from blood, pooled from several donors. These receptors were collected from a pool of human donors in good health; the sample pools cells from several healthy donors.

The CDR3 DNA follows: TGTGCCAGTAGTATCGAAGGCGGGACAGGATCCTACGAGCAGTACTTC. Translating it yields CASSIEGGTGSYEQYF. The chain links TRBV19 to TRBJ2-7; 8 bases line up with TRBD1. The V and J ends lost 3 bases and 1 base, in that order; junction bases with no gene match: 8. CDR3 length: 16 amino acids. Germline CDR1 and CDR2: LNHDA and SQIVND (reference sequence).

The chain recombines TRBV5-1 with TRBJ1-1; D might be TRBD1 (6 bases). The CDR3 contains 15 residues. CDR1 SGHRS and CDR2 YFSETQ come from the germline V gene. V lost 4 bases and J 2 bases, leaving 15 bases between the germline ends. CDR3 loop: CASSLRAQGNTEAFF. The CDR3 nucleotides read TGCGCCAGCAGCCTCCGAGCACAGGGTAACACTGAAGCTTTCTTT.

This clonotype was seen a handful of times. This rearrangement joins TRBV27 to TRBJ2-2, with 7 nucleotides matching TRBD1. In germline, CDR1 is MNHEY, CDR2 SMNVEV (reference sequence). V dropped 4 bases and J dropped 4; count of bases not matched to a gene: 9. The length of the CDR3 is 16 residues. Written as DNA, the CDR3 is TGTGCCAGCAGTTCGGAGCGACAGGGTTCCACCGGGGAGCTGTTTTTT. Amino acid sequence: CASSSERQGSTGELFF.

CDR3 protein: CASRTQDAADTQYF. CDR3 coding DNA: TGTGCCAGTAGAACTCAAGACGCCGCAGATACGCAGTATTTT. The chain couples TRBV19 to TRBJ2-3; unclear D gene. CDR3 size: 14 residues. The germline V gene encodes CDR1 LNHDA and CDR2 SQIVND (reference sequence). The V gene lost 6 bases and the J gene lost 4 bases, with 14 bases spanning the gap.

The chain carries TRBV4-1 and TRBJ2-1; 8 nucleotides line up with TRBD1. CDR1 and CDR2 (germline): MGHRA, YSYEKL. The V and J ends lost 5 bases and 6 bases, in that order; junction bases with no gene match: 6. The CDR3 runs to 14 residues. The CDR3 spells CASSFKQGGNEQFF. The CDR3 DNA reads TGCGCCAGCAGCTTTAAACAGGGGGGCAATGAGCAGTTCTTC.

The chain has TRBV5-4 and TRBJ2-7, with 11 bases lining up with TRBD2. Looked up from germline, CDR1 is SGHNT and CDR2 is YYREEE (reference sequence). The CDR3 is 14 residues long. V lost 4 bases to trimming and J lost 6 bases; unmatched junction nucleotides: 6. The CDR3 sequence: CASSRGLAEFEQYF. DNA of the CDR3: TGTGCCAGCAGCAGGGGACTAGCGGAATTCGAGCAGTACTTC.

This rearrangement joins TRBV20-1 to TRBJ2-3; no clear D gene. Germline CDR1 reads DFQATT; CDR2 reads SNEGSKA (reference sequence). The CDR3 is 13 residues long. Trimming pared 0 bases from V and 6 bases from J, leaving 10 bases between. Here the CDR3 reads CSAREGGSDTQYF. DNA for the CDR3: TGCAGTGCTAGAGAGGGTGGAAGCGATACGCAGTATTTT.

This chain uses TRBV19 with TRBJ1-5, with D maybe TRBD1 (6 bases). The CDR3 length is 12 residues. V shed 4 bases and J shed 8 bases, with 9 bases lying between them. CDR1 is LNHDA and CDR2 is SQIVND in the germline V gene (reference sequence). CDR3 residues: CASSTQGEPQHF. As DNA, the CDR3 is TGTGCCAGTAGTACACAGGGAGAGCCCCAGCATTTT.

About this clonotype: The junction does not match germline at one end; this may be a read error. The V call is TRBV4-3, the J call TRBJ2-1; D is unresolved. This CDR3 has 14 residues. Germline-derived CDR1 and CDR2 are LGHNA and YSLEER. For the CDR3, the DNA is TGCGCCGGCAGCCAACGCCCGATTGACAATGAGCAGTTCTTC. Protein: CAGSQRPIDNEQFF.

The chain has TRBV29-1 and TRBJ2-1; D not resolved. With 5 bases removed from V and 2 bases from J, the gap between germline ends came to 10 bases. The CDR3 runs to 13 residues. The germline V gene encodes CDR1 SQVTM and CDR2 ANQGSEA. The CDR3 protein is CSVYPPPYNEQFF. DNA of the CDR3: TGCAGCGTTTATCCTCCCCCCTACAATGAGCAGTTCTTC.

The chain is built from TRBV11-2 and TRBJ2-1; D is possibly TRBD1 (5 bases). Germline assignment: CDR1 SGHAT and CDR2 FQNNGV. This CDR3 region has 12 residues. Trimming shortened V by 1 base and J by 13 bases, and 11 bases separated the two germline ends. The CDR3 DNA reads as TGTGCCAGCAGCTTAGGGGGCGGAATCCAGTTCTTC. It is translated as CASSLGGGIQFF.

J is TRBJ1-2 and V is TRBV20-1; the match to TRBD1 covers 8 bases. Germline CDR1 and CDR2: DFQATT and SNEGSKA (reference sequence). The CDR3 contains 15 residues. The junction had 7 bases not matched to a gene; V was cut back by 0 bases and J by 4 bases. The DNA of the CDR3 is TGCAGTGCTAGAGATCGACAGGGGATTAGCTATGGCTACACCTTC. This encodes CSARDRQGISYGYTF.

The chain recombines TRBV5-5 with TRBJ2-3; TRBD2 matches at 7 bases. J lost 0 bases, V lost 3 bases, and 4 bases had no gene match. This CDR3 contains 15 residues. Germline V gene lookup returns CDR1 SGHKS and CDR2 YYEKEE (reference sequence). The CDR3 loop reads CASSSSGVSTDTQYF. The DNA for the CDR3 is TGTGCCAGCAGCTCGAGCGGGGTTAGCACAGATACGCAGTATTTT.

This clonotype has just a few counts. This chain connects TRBV19 to TRBJ2-2; 11 nucleotides line up with TRBD1. The V segment lost 5 bases and the J segment 5 bases; nucleotides outside the gene matches: 4. Germline V lookup: CDR1 LNHDA, CDR2 SQIVND (reference sequence). The CDR3 sequence is 15 residues long. DNA for the CDR3: TGTGCCAGTAGTCCAGGGACAGGGGGGACCGGGGAGCTGTTTTTT. Residues: CASSPGTGGTGELFF.

This clonotype has more than one count but fewer than ten. The chain is built from TRBV5-1 and TRBJ1-1; D gene ambiguous. Between the trimmed V and J ends, which lost 1 base and 0 bases, there was a span of 7 bases. Germline loops: CDR1 SGHRS, CDR2 YFSETQ. This CDR3 spans 14 amino acids. CDR3 sequence: CASSLLVMNTEAFF. The DNA for the CDR3 is TGCGCCAGCAGCTTGTTAGTCATGAACACTGAAGCTTTCTTT. Filled out from reference TRBV5-1 and TRBJ1-1, the complete variable domain reads KAGVTQTPRYLIKTRGQQVTLSCSPISGHRSVSWYQQTPGQGLQFLFEYFSETQRNKGNFPGRFSGRQFSNSRSEMNVSTLELGDSALYLCASSLLVMNTEAFFGQGTRLTVV.

The chain carries TRBV29-1 and TRBJ2-1, with 9 bases that match TRBD2. There are 14 residues in the CDR3. Germline V CDR1 and CDR2: SQVTM, ANQGSEA. V was clipped by 4 bases and J by 7 bases; unmatched bases: 8. The chain's CDR3 is CSVAAGGPGNEQFF. The CDR3 bases are TGCAGCGTTGCGGCGGGAGGGCCGGGTAATGAGCAGTTCTTC.

Only a few counts were recorded for this clonotype. The J gene is TRBJ2-3, the V gene TRBV6-2 or TRBV6-3; D possibly corresponds to TRBD2 (5 bases). V was pared by 7 bases and J by 6 bases, with 11 bases between. Germline V CDR1 and CDR2: MNHEY, SVGEGT. This CDR3 is 12 amino acids long. Here the CDR3 DNA reads TGTGCCAGCACCACGGGCGGGGATACGCAGTATTTT. Its protein product is CASTTGGDTQYF.

V and J are TRBV11-2 and TRBJ2-2; 8 nucleotides match TRBD1. This CDR3 is built from 16 residues. Germline V gives CDR1 SGHAT, CDR2 FQNNGV. V was pared by 4 bases and J by 5 bases, with 9 bases of the junction left unmatched. The chain's CDR3 is CASSSRTGFTTGELFF. The CDR3 nucleotides are TGTGCCAGCAGCTCCAGGACAGGGTTTACGACCGGGGAGCTGTTTTTT.

This clonotype was seen just once. For the CDR3, the DNA is TGCAGCGTTTCGACAGATGAAGCTTTCTTT. Protein: CSVSTDEAFF. The rearrangement uses TRBV29-1 and TRBJ1-1; TRBD1 might be the D (5 bases). The CDR3 covers 10 residues. With 5 bases removed from V and 7 bases from J, the gap between germline ends came to 8 bases. Germline lookup yields CDR1 SQVTM and CDR2 ANQGSEA.

The chain joins TRBV6-1 to TRBJ1-2; D might be TRBD1 (6 bases). CDR3 length equals 13 residues. The ends were cut back, 6 bases at V and 6 bases at J, with 14 bases in the middle. Germline V lookup: CDR1 MNHNS, CDR2 SASEGT. CDR3 DNA sequence: TGTGCCAGCAGGACTGACAGGTTCGATGGCTACACCTTC. Translating it yields CASRTDRFDGYTF.